The clone carrying this TCR beta chain was detected a few times. What it binds is unknown. These data belong to a study of cytomegalovirus exposure and HLA in healthy donors. General study findings and limits: One cluster of highly shared sequence variants probably arose as a sequencing artifact. Cytomegalovirus association was listed for 150 or so TCR beta chains. Among CMV-associated TCR beta chains, most appeared HLA-restricted in a later analysis.

The PCR was carried out with 60 Vbeta primers and 13 Jbeta primers. The method was immunoSEQ multiplex PCR; TCRdb's version includes in-frame clones alone and lacks a portion of them. This table has about 160,000 clones, 80% to 90% appearing once. Sequenced sample: PBMCs. This clonotype originated in a young woman in good health and CMV-seronegative.

The CDR3 region has the DNA TGTGCCAGCAGTGCTAGGGGGGGCGACACCGGGGAGCTGTTTTTT. Its protein product is CASSARGGDTGELFF. V and J are TRBV6-4 and TRBJ2-2; weak D call: TRBD2 (7 bases). The CDR3 sequence is 15 residues long. Trimming cost V 4 bases and J 3 bases, with 12 bases left between them. Germline V CDR1 and CDR2: MRHNA, SNTAGT.